This TCR beta chain was found in a study of blood T cell repertoires in COVID-19. Study details: Sites in the United States, Italy and Spain provided acute and convalescent COVID-19 samples.

The protocol was immunoSEQ multiplex PCR, while the TCRdb copy is restricted to in-frame clones and leaves out a portion. Of about 43,000 clones listed, 86% are singletons. V shed 6 bases, J shed 1 base, and the junction held 4 bases outside the gene matches. This CDR3 has 15 amino acids. CDR1 and CDR2 from the germline V gene are MGHRA and YSYEKL. The specimen sequenced was peripheral blood. The V gene is TRBV4-1, the J gene TRBJ2-3; TRBD2 aligns across 10 bases. This clonotype originated in a man in his sixties with active COVID-19. CDR3 sequence: CASRSLAGGTDTQYF. CDR3 sequence (DNA): TGCGCCAGCAGATCTCTAGCGGGAGGCACAGATACGCAGTATTTT.